These T cell receptor beta chains were read from a single sample in a study of blood T cell repertoires in COVID-19. Clones were read by immunoSEQ multiplex PCR, and TCRdb kept only the in-frame ones, dropping some. The sample yields around 45,000 clones, roughly 63% seen once. The specimen was peripheral blood. The receptors originated from a man at least 80 years old with acute or convalescent COVID-19. The CDR3 runs from the conserved cysteine through the conserved F or W. Each record gives: D gene, V gene, J gene, clone size, CDR3 DNA, CDR3 protein. D genes are given only for firm matches. Not all rows give a size; the values are once, few, many and, for expanded clones, a class.

>NA|TRBV3-1/TRBV3-2|TRBJ2-7|NA
TGTGCCAGCAGCCACTATGACAGCTACGAGCAGTACTTC
CASSHYDSYEQYF
>TRBD2|TRBV19|TRBJ2-1|NA
TGTGCCACAGGGACTAGCGGGAGTGATGAGCAGTTCTTC
CATGTSGSDEQFF
>NA|TRBV4-1|TRBJ1-1|NA
TGCGCCAGCAGCCAAAATAGGGGGTTCGCTGAAGCTTTCTTT
CASSQNRGFAEAFF
>NA|TRBV28|TRBJ1-6|NA
TGTGCCAGCAGTTTAATTGCGTTAGATAATTCACCCCTCCACTTT
CASSLIALDNSPLHF
>TRBD1|TRBV7-6|TRBJ1-1|NA
TGTGCCAGCAGCTTAGAGGCGACAGGGGACACTGAAGCTTTCTTT
CASSLEATGDTEAFF
>TRBD1|TRBV5-8|TRBJ1-1|few
TGTGCCAGCAGTTTGGACAGGAAATACACTGAAGCTTTCTTT
CASSLDRKYTEAFF
>NA|TRBV27|TRBJ2-3|once
TGTGCCAGCAGTACCCCTGGGGGCGTGGCAGATACGCAGTATTTT
CASSTPGGVADTQYF
>NA|TRBV29-1|TRBJ1-6|NA
TGCAGCGTTGGCGTTGCTTCCGGGAGCTCCTATAATTCACCCCTCCACTTT
CSVGVASGSSYNSPLHF
>NA|TRBV29-1|TRBJ1-2|NA
TGCAGCGTTGGTGGGCCAGGGGCAGAGTTGGTTAACTATGGCTACACCTTC
CSVGGPGAELVNYGYTF
>TRBD2|TRBV9|TRBJ2-3|NA
TGTGCCAGCAGCCCCAGGACTAGCGGGGGGGCCGCAGATACGCAGTATTTT
CASSPRTSGGAADTQYF
>NA|TRBV30|TRBJ2-5|few
TGTGCCTGGAGTGTACGCCAGGAGACCCAGTACTTC
CAWSVRQETQYF
>NA|TRBV7-6|TRBJ1-1|NA
TGTGCCAGCAGCGCCGACAGGAGCATGAACACTGAAGCTTTCTTT
CASSADRSMNTEAFF
>TRBD1|TRBV2|TRBJ1-2|NA
TGTGCCAGCAGTGAACTGTCAGGGGGCTATGGCTACACCTTC
CASSELSGGYGYTF
>TRBD1|TRBV27|TRBJ1-2|few
TGTGCCAGCAGAAGGACAGGGAAGCTCTCTAACTATGGCTACACCTTC
CASRRTGKLSNYGYTF
>TRBD1|TRBV3-1/TRBV3-2|TRBJ1-6|NA
TGTGCCAGCAACAACAGGGGGGCAAATTCACCCCTCCACTTT
CASNNRGANSPLHF
>NA|TRBV27|TRBJ2-1|few
TGTGCCAGCAGTTTCAGGGTCAGCTTCTCAAACAATGAGCAGTTCTTC
CASSFRVSFSNNEQFF
>NA|TRBV7-8|TRBJ2-5|NA
TGTGCCAGCAGCTTGACTTTAGAGACCCAGTACTTC
CASSLTLETQYF
>NA|TRBV19|TRBJ1-4|NA
TGTGCCAGTAGTGGGATACAGGTGATACGGGAAAAACTGTTTTTT
CASSGIQVIREKLFF
>NA|TRBV3-1/TRBV3-2|TRBJ1-6|NA
TGTGCCAGCAGCCAAGTCCTGCCGGACACCCTCCACTTT
CASSQVLPDTLHF
>NA|TRBV6-5|TRBJ1-5|NA
TGTGCCAGCAGGATGACAGTTGGCAATCAGCCCCAGCATTTT
CASRMTVGNQPQHF